This T cell receptor (beta chain) was observed in a study of blood T cell repertoires in COVID-19. Across the whole study: PBMCs, B-cell-depleted T cells, or T cells were the source of the cDNA or gDNA that made up the material.

Per the original data handling: Estimates of nucleated cell counts were drawn from the amplification of reference gene primers. Assay: immunoSEQ multiplex PCR; the TCRdb copy retains only in-frame clones and omits some. V, J and clone size are taken as reported in that table, and D and trimming were inferred from the DNA itself. The sample includes roughly 180,000 clones, approximately 85% of them seen just once. Enrolment of Seattle patients took place during active infection, and they were followed longitudinally. From germline, CDR1 is LGHDT and CDR2 YNNKEL (reference sequence). CDR3 length equals 15 residues. V dropped 0 bases and J dropped 8 bases, with 16 bases sitting between them.

The source of this sequence is a woman aged 45-60 years with COVID-19, enrolled during active disease. The chain joins TRBV3-1 (or the pseudogene TRBV3-2) to TRBJ1-2, with a tentative D call TRBD1 (5 bases). What was sequenced was peripheral blood. CDR3 region: CASSQEGRGRGGYTF. For the CDR3, the DNA is TGTGCCAGCAGCCAAGAGGGGCGGGGGAGAGGAGGCTACACCTTC.